Reported below is one T cell receptor (beta chain). Its target is unknown. The CDR3 consists of 14 residues. V lost 9 bases and J 1 base, leaving 15 bases between the germline ends. Germline loops: CDR1 MNHNY, CDR2 SVGAGI (reference sequence). This sample was included in a study of cytomegalovirus exposure and HLA in healthy donors. The study's findings and limits: Productive rates of about 90% or about 30% were seen for most TCR beta V segments in an earlier analysis.

Primers for the PCR totalled 60 Vbeta and 13 Jbeta. TCRdb keeps only in-frame clones here, not all; method: immunoSEQ multiplex PCR. The table lists some 170,000 clones, around 80% of them singletons, with around 3.4% in the top ten. The sequencing input was PBMCs. The chain carries TRBV6-6 and TRBJ1-1; tentative D call: TRBD1 (5 bases). The TCR was taken from a woman aged 55-75 years in good health and CMV-seropositive. The CDR3 bases are TGTGCCAGTTCTGCGGGACGGAAGAACACTGAAGCTTTCTTT. Amino acid sequence: CASSAGRKNTEAFF.